This TCR beta chain was observed in a study of PD-L1 blockade in urothelial cancer. Study details: About 85% of the 29 patients were males with bladder-origin urothelial cancer. Blood drawn 3 weeks (second dose) and 6 weeks after treatment start was analyzed.

Germline assignment: CDR1 SEHNR and CDR2 FQNEAQ (reference sequence). The CDR3 has 17 amino acids. V was clipped by 1 base and J by 0 bases, with 12 bases between them. Profiling relied on immunoSEQ multiplex PCR, and the TCRdb table lists in-frame clones only, not all of them. The data hold about 38,000 clones, with roughly four fifths observed a single time. The sequence came from a man aged 55 to 70 with urothelial cancer. The sample consisted of PBMCs, taken around atezolizumab (anti-PD-L1) treatment. The chain couples TRBV7-9 to TRBJ2-2; perhaps TRBD2 as D (6 bases). The CDR3 DNA reads as TGTGCCAGCAGCTTAGGGACTACGTTCGCGAACACCGGGGAGCTGTTTTTT. Encoded protein: CASSLGTTFANTGELFF.